These 10 T cell receptor beta chains share one sample of origin, sequenced in a study of shared clonotypes between healthy human individuals. Using immunoSEQ multiplex PCR, the repertoire was profiled, and TCRdb retains in-frame clones only, with some absent. The table has 550,000 to 850,000 clones, approximately 77% seen once. Sequenced: memory CD4+ T cells sorted from blood. Subset given: CD45RA-negative fraction. Receptors were obtained from a young woman in good health.

Written as DNA, the CDR3 is TGCAGCGTAACAAGCCAGCGGAACGAGGGTGAAAAACTGTTTTTT. This encodes CSVTSQRNEGEKLFF. The J gene is TRBJ1-4, the V gene TRBV29-1; D not resolved. Trimming removed 6 bases at V and 7 bases at J, with 21 bases between. Germline V gene sequence: CDR1 SQVTM, CDR2 ANQGSEA. This CDR3 comprises 15 residues.

V gene TRBV4-2 combines with J gene TRBJ2-7, with a possible D match to TRBD2 (5 bases). Germline V CDR1 and CDR2: LGHNA, YNFKEQ. V was shortened by 7 bases and J by 4 bases, with 20 bases between the two germline ends. This CDR3 is 15 amino acids long. The CDR3 region has the DNA TGTGCCAGCATCGCATCGCCCGGGGTTGGGTACGAGCAGTACTTC. Protein: CASIASPGVGYEQYF.

The chain is built from TRBV9 and TRBJ2-3; D gene uncertain. This CDR3 is built from 15 residues. Per germline, CDR1 SGDLS and CDR2 YYNGEE. V was clipped by 0 bases and J by 1 base, with 9 bases between them. The CDR3 is CASSVVGRGTDTQYF. The CDR3 DNA sequence: TGTGCCAGCAGCGTAGTAGGACGAGGCACAGATACGCAGTATTTT. Based on the CDR3 plus reference TRBV9 and TRBJ2-3, the full variable domain is DSGVTQTPKHLITATGQRVTLRCSPRSGDLSVYWYQQSLDQGLQFLIQYYNGEERAKGNILERFSAQQFPDLHSELNLSSLELGDSALYFCASSVVGRGTDTQYFGPGTRLTVL.

The chain combines TRBV7-9 with TRBJ1-3; no firm D call. Germline V gives CDR1 SEHNR, CDR2 FQNEAQ (reference sequence). The CDR3 covers 15 residues. With 1 base removed from V and 3 bases from J, the gap between germline ends came to 10 bases. CDR3 sequence (DNA): TGTGCCAGCAGCTTAGACAGTCGAGATGGAAACACCATATATTTT. Translated: CASSLDSRDGNTIYF.

In nucleotides, the CDR3 is TGTGCCAGCAGCCAGGGACTAAACACCGGGGAGCTGTTTTTT. This sequence encodes CASSQGLNTGELFF. The chain carries TRBV7-3 and TRBJ2-2; 7 bases match TRBD2. The trim removed 5 bases at V and 2 bases at J, leaving 2 bases unmatched. This CDR3 comprises 14 residues. The germline CDR1 and CDR2 sequences are SGHTA and FQGTGA.

V and J are TRBV4-1 and TRBJ2-1; the match to TRBD2 covers 12 bases. Germline lookup yields CDR1 MGHRA and CDR2 YSYEKL. Trimming took 4 bases from V and 5 from J; bases not matched to a gene: 0. The CDR3 spans 14 residues. CDR3 residues: CASSRTSGNNEQFF. The CDR3, as DNA: TGCGCCAGCAGCCGGACTAGCGGGAACAATGAGCAGTTCTTC.

The chain uses TRBV11-2 and TRBJ2-2; D remains ambiguous. The CDR3 totals 13 residues. Trimming took off 0 bases at V and 6 bases at J, with 5 bases between the two ends. CDR1 is SGHAT, CDR2 FQNNGV, per germline. This CDR3 reads CASSLDPAGELFF. The CDR3 nucleotides are TGTGCCAGCAGCTTAGATCCCGCCGGGGAGCTGTTTTTT.

The V gene is TRBV4-1, the J gene TRBJ2-1; 8 bases map to TRBD2. This CDR3 contains 14 residues. With 7 bases clipped from V and 5 bases from J, the junction kept 7 bases outside the gene matches. Germline CDR1 and CDR2: MGHRA and YSYEKL. CDR3 sequence (DNA): TGCGCCAGCAAGAGAGCGGGAGCAAACAATGAGCAGTTCTTC. Encoded protein: CASKRAGANNEQFF.

The chain uses TRBV5-5 and TRBJ2-5, with D hard to call. This CDR3 spans 9 amino acids. Between the trimmed V and J ends, which lost 6 bases and 6 bases, there was a span of 3 bases. Germline CDR1 is SGHKS and CDR2 is YYEKEE (reference sequence). CDR3 nucleotide sequence: TGTGCCAGCACAAAGACCCAGTACTTC. The encoded protein is CASTKTQYF.

Of note for this clone: Other DNA sequences in this specimen translate into the identical CDR3. DNA for the CDR3: TGTGCCAGCAGTTTCCACTCCTACGAGCAGTACTTC. Translating it yields CASSFHSYEQYF. The rearrangement uses TRBV28 and TRBJ2-7; D gene uncertain. CDR3 length: 12 residues. V lost 3 bases, J lost 0 bases, and 3 bases lay in between. Germline loops: CDR1 MDHEN, CDR2 SYDVKM. The complete variable domain, with remaining parts taken from reference TRBV28 and TRBJ2-7, reads DVKVTQSSRYLVKRTGEKVFLECVQDMDHENMFWYRQDPGLGLRLIYFSYDVKMKEKGDIPEGYSVSREKKERFSLILESASTNQTSMYLCASSFHSYEQYFGPGTRLTVT.